A single sample gave rise to the 23 T cell receptor beta chains below, sequenced in a study of blood T cell repertoires in COVID-19. The data were produced by immunoSEQ multiplex PCR, yet TCRdb's version contains in-frame clones alone and is incomplete. The data contain roughly 220,000 clones, 80% of them singletons. The specimen sequenced was peripheral blood. These receptors were taken from a woman between 70 and 85 years old with acute or convalescent COVID-19.

The chain links TRBV30 to TRBJ1-1; 7 nucleotides line up with TRBD1. The CDR3 extends over 13 amino acids. The ends lost 3 bases at V and 2 bases at J; junction bases unmatched: 3. Germline V gives CDR1 GTSNPN, CDR2 SVGIG (reference sequence). CDR3 sequence: CAWSAGGNTEAFF. The CDR3 region has the DNA TGTGCCTGGAGCGCAGGGGGAAACACTGAAGCTTTCTTT.

The chain joins TRBV9 to TRBJ1-4; 7 nucleotides agree with TRBD1. V was clipped by 3 bases and J by 7 bases; unmatched bases: 6. The CDR3 contains 14 residues. CDR1 is SGDLS, CDR2 YYNGEE, per germline. Here the CDR3 reads CASSGGQRSEKLFF. The CDR3 bases are TGTGCCAGCAGCGGGGGACAGAGGAGTGAAAAACTGTTTTTT.

This clone occurred once. The rearrangement links TRBV10-3 to TRBJ2-2, with 10 bases aligning to TRBD2. CDR3 length: 16 residues. The V gene's germline CDR1 is ENHRY and CDR2 SYGVKD. V shed 10 bases, J shed 3 bases, and the junction held 11 bases outside the gene matches. CDR3 coding DNA: TGTGCCAGCCGGACTAGCGGCCAGGGGGACACCGGGGAGCTGTTTTTT. It encodes CASRTSGQGDTGELFF.

The rearrangement links TRBV9 to TRBJ1-6; D unresolved. CDR1 and CDR2 from the germline V gene are SGDLS and YYNGEE. The V gene lost 0 bases and the J gene lost 7 bases, with 8 bases spanning the gap. CDR3 length: 14 residues. The CDR3 nucleotides read TGTGCCAGCAGCGTAGAGGTCAGGAATTCACCCCTCCACTTT. Translated, it gives CASSVEVRNSPLHF.

V and J are TRBV23-1 and TRBJ1-5; no firm D call. TRBV23-1 has ORF status, its function being uncertain. CDR3 length: 16 residues. V was clipped by 2 bases and J by 5 bases, with 16 bases between them. CDR3 loop: CASSQGKRRLDQPQHF. DNA for the CDR3: TGCGCCAGCAGTCAAGGCAAGAGGCGCCTCGATCAGCCCCAGCATTTT.

The chain recombines TRBV6-1 with TRBJ1-3; 7 bases agree with TRBD1. The J segment lost 1 base and the V segment lost 1 base, leaving 7 bases of the junction unmatched. CDR1 is MNHNS, CDR2 SASEGT, per germline. This CDR3 is 17 amino acids long. CDR3 protein: CASSEERTGESGNTIYF. CDR3 nucleotide sequence: TGTGCCAGCAGTGAAGAAAGGACAGGAGAATCTGGAAACACCATATATTTT.

This clone was counted between two and nine times. CDR3 sequence: CASSSLRTATSGANVLTF. In nucleotides, the CDR3 is TGTGCCAGCAGCTCGCTAAGGACAGCCACCTCTGGGGCCAACGTCCTGACTTTC. This sequence joins TRBV5-6 and TRBJ2-6; tentative D call: TRBD1 (6 bases). The CDR3 extends over 18 amino acids. Trimming removed 3 bases at V and 0 bases at J, with 16 bases between. Germline CDR1 is SGHDT and CDR2 is YYEEEE.

Here the CDR3 reads CASSLLGAQGNTIYF. CDR3 bases: TGTGCCAGCAGCTTGTTGGGGGCGCAGGGAAACACCATATATTTT. This sequence joins TRBV7-9 and TRBJ1-3; D perhaps matches TRBD1 (6 bases). V was shortened by 3 bases and J by 4 bases, with 13 bases between the two germline ends. The germline CDR1 and CDR2 sequences are SEHNR and FQNEAQ (reference sequence). This CDR3 region has 15 residues. The full variable domain, its missing parts supplied by reference TRBV7-9 and TRBJ1-3, is DTGVSQNPRHKITKRGQNVTFRCDPISEHNRLYWYRQTLGQGPEFLTYFQNEAQLEKSRLLSDRFSAERPKGSFSTLEIQRTEQGDSAMYLCASSLLGAQGNTIYFGEGSWLTVV.

The CDR3 DNA reads as TGTGCCAGCAGCCCGACGGGGGATATCACAGATACGCAGTATTTT. Protein sequence: CASSPTGDITDTQYF. The gene calls are TRBV5-4 and TRBJ2-3; TRBD2 might be the D (6 bases). Looked up from germline, CDR1 is SGHNT and CDR2 is YYREEE (reference sequence). This CDR3 is built from 15 residues. Trimming removed 4 bases at V and 2 bases at J, with 14 bases between.

This chain uses TRBV19 with TRBJ1-5, with TRBD1 matching 7 bases. The CDR3 has 16 residues. In germline, CDR1 is LNHDA, CDR2 SQIVND (reference sequence). With 5 bases clipped from V and 1 base from J, the junction kept 8 bases outside the gene matches. This CDR3 reads CASSLAGGNSNQPQHF. The CDR3, as DNA: TGTGCCAGTAGTCTGGCAGGGGGTAACAGCAATCAGCCCCAGCATTTT. Using reference TRBV19 and TRBJ1-5 for the parts outside the CDR3, the full variable domain is DGGITQSPKYLFRKEGQNVTLSCEQNLNHDAMYWYRQDPGQGLRLIYYSQIVNDFQKGDIAEGYSVSREKKESFPLTVTSAQKNPTAFYLCASSLAGGNSNQPQHFGDGTRLSIL.

This clone was seen at least ten times. V usage is TRBV2 and J usage is TRBJ2-4, with 10 bases matching TRBD2. The CDR3 has 18 residues. The V segment lost 4 bases and the J segment 3 bases; nucleotides outside the gene matches: 12. Germline V gene lookup returns CDR1 SNHLY and CDR2 FYNNEI. This CDR3 reads CASSASGSFQFGKNIQYF. CDR3 nucleotide sequence: TGTGCCAGCAGTGCTAGCGGGAGTTTTCAGTTCGGCAAAAACATTCAGTACTTC. Full variable domain (outside the CDR3, taken from reference TRBV2 and TRBJ2-4): EPEVTQTPSHQVTQMGQEVILRCVPISNHLYFYWYRQILGQKVEFLVSFYNNEISEKSEIFDDQFSVERPDGSNFTLKIRSTKLEDSAMYFCASSASGSFQFGKNIQYFGAGTRLSVL.

The table lists this clone with a count of one. This chain joins TRBV19 and TRBJ2-7, with TRBD1 matching 9 bases. This CDR3 has 15 residues. Germline V gives CDR1 LNHDA, CDR2 SQIVND (reference sequence). V trimming: 5 bases; J trimming: 1 base; junction bases outside the gene matches: 6. In DNA form, the CDR3 reads TGTGCCAGTAGTCCCAGGGACAGGGATTCCTACGAGCAGTACTTC. It is translated as CASSPRDRDSYEQYF. Based on the CDR3 plus reference TRBV19 and TRBJ2-7, the full variable domain is DGGITQSPKYLFRKEGQNVTLSCEQNLNHDAMYWYRQDPGQGLRLIYYSQIVNDFQKGDIAEGYSVSREKKESFPLTVTSAQKNPTAFYLCASSPRDRDSYEQYFGPGTRLTVT.

The chain employs TRBV29-1 and TRBJ2-3; possibly TRBD2 for D (5 bases). The CDR3 length is 13 residues. CDR1 is SQVTM and CDR2 is ANQGSEA in the germline V gene. V shed 1 base and J shed 4 bases, with 9 bases lying between them. The CDR3 DNA follows: TGCAGCGTTGAAGTTGGGAGCGCAGATACGCAGTATTTT. Protein product: CSVEVGSADTQYF.

The chain is built from TRBV3-1 (or the pseudogene TRBV3-2) and TRBJ2-7; D is uncertain. V lost 3 bases to trimming and J lost 0 bases, with 3 bases between them. Per the germline V gene, CDR1 is LGHDT and CDR2 is YNNKEL (reference sequence). This CDR3 contains 12 residues. CDR3 DNA sequence: TGTGCCAGCAGCCACCGCTCCTACGAGCAGTACTTC. Encoded protein: CASSHRSYEQYF.

A single count supports this clone. The rearrangement joins TRBV28 to TRBJ1-3; 11 nucleotides align to TRBD1. Per the germline V gene, CDR1 is MDHEN and CDR2 is SYDVKM. The CDR3 runs to 16 residues. The trim removed 5 bases at V and 7 bases at J, leaving 10 bases unmatched. The CDR3 nucleotides read TGTGCCAGCAGTCCGACAGGGGACAGGGGGATTAACACCATATATTTT. Its translation: CASSPTGDRGINTIYF.

The chain carries TRBV27 and TRBJ2-3, with 12 bases identical to TRBD2. Germline V gene sequence: CDR1 MNHEY, CDR2 SMNVEV (reference sequence). Losses at the gene ends were 3 bases for V and 2 bases for J; bases not matched to a gene: 3. This CDR3 spans 16 amino acids. The CDR3 region is CASSFRTSGVTDTQYF. The CDR3 DNA reads TGTGCCAGCAGTTTCCGGACTAGCGGGGTCACAGATACGCAGTATTTT.

Here the CDR3 reads CASSLSRETQYF. CDR3 bases: TGTGCCAGCAGCTTGAGCCGGGAGACCCAGTACTTC. The chain combines TRBV5-4 with TRBJ2-5; D remains unclear. Germline CDR1 and CDR2: SGHNT and YYREEE (reference sequence). The CDR3 runs 12 residues. Trimming took 1 base from V and 5 from J, leaving 6 bases between them.

The sample holds one count of this clone. The J gene is TRBJ2-1, the V gene TRBV3-1 (or the pseudogene TRBV3-2); 14 bases align to TRBD2. CDR3 length: 15 residues. CDR1 is LGHDT and CDR2 is YNNKEL in the germline V gene (reference sequence). Trimming took 6 bases from V and 10 from J; bases not matched to a gene: 8. CDR3 region: CASRGTSGSLWEQFF. The CDR3 bases are TGTGCCAGCAGAGGGACTAGCGGGAGTTTATGGGAGCAGTTCTTC.

This clone was seen once. V gene TRBV19 combines with J gene TRBJ1-5; perhaps TRBD1 as D (6 bases). Per the germline V gene, CDR1 is LNHDA and CDR2 is SQIVND (reference sequence). Trimming shortened V by 2 bases and J by 0 bases, and 11 bases separated the two germline ends. The CDR3 sequence is 16 residues long. The CDR3, as DNA: TGTGCCAGTAGTATATTGGACAGCTATAGCAATCAGCCCCAGCATTTT. Its translation is CASSILDSYSNQPQHF.

This rearrangement joins TRBV11-2 to TRBJ2-7, with 7 bases lining up with TRBD2. Germline-derived CDR1 and CDR2 are SGHAT and FQNNGV. J lost 0 bases, V lost 0 bases, and 8 bases had no gene match. The CDR3 has 17 amino acids. The chain's CDR3 is CASSLEPRGVNSYEQYF. CDR3 nucleotide sequence: TGTGCCAGCAGCTTAGAGCCCCGGGGGGTTAACTCCTACGAGCAGTACTTC.

The rearrangement links TRBV19 to TRBJ1-4; 11 bases align to TRBD1. The CDR3 sequence is 16 residues long. V shed 10 bases, J shed 4 bases, and the junction held 11 bases outside the gene matches. Germline V lookup: CDR1 LNHDA, CDR2 SQIVND (reference sequence). The CDR3 DNA reads TGTGCCACAGAAGCGGGACAGGGGGACTTTAATGAAAAACTGTTTTTT. Its translation: CATEAGQGDFNEKLFF. Based on the CDR3 plus reference TRBV19 and TRBJ1-4, the full variable domain is DGGITQSPKYLFRKEGQNVTLSCEQNLNHDAMYWYRQDPGQGLRLIYYSQIVNDFQKGDIAEGYSVSREKKESFPLTVTSAQKNPTAFYLCATEAGQGDFNEKLFFGSGTQLSVL.

This chain joins TRBV7-9 and TRBJ2-3; maybe TRBD1 (6 bases). Germline assignment: CDR1 SEHNR and CDR2 FQNEAQ (reference sequence). Deletions cut 4 bases from V and 1 base from J, with 9 bases between. CDR3 length: 14 residues. The CDR3 is CASSSSGGTDTQYF. The DNA for the CDR3 is TGTGCCAGCAGCTCCTCAGGGGGCACAGATACGCAGTATTTT.

The V gene is TRBV6-6, the J gene TRBJ1-5, with 12 nucleotides matching TRBD1. The CDR3 has 15 amino acids. V trimming: 7 bases; J trimming: 3 bases; junction bases outside the gene matches: 4. CDR1 and CDR2 (germline): MNHNY, SVGAGI (reference sequence). As DNA, the CDR3 is TGTGCCAGCACGGGACAGGGGGCCTCCAATCAGCCCCAGCATTTT. Protein product: CASTGQGASNQPQHF.